What follows is one T cell receptor beta chain and its context. This sample is part of a study of blood T cell repertoires in COVID-19. The CDR3 has 19 residues. The germline V and J ends were trimmed by 0 bases and 4 bases, with 20 bases remaining between them. Germline assignment: CDR1 SGHNT and CDR2 YYREEE (reference sequence). In the study's own analysis: Nucleated cell number was recorded as an estimate derived from reference gene primer amplification. Profiling relied on immunoSEQ multiplex PCR, and the TCRdb table lists in-frame clones only, not all of them. From that table come the V and J calls and clone size; the DNA was used to work out D and trimming. The sample records about 180,000 clones, more than 75% being singletons.

The source is a woman aged 45-65 years who had recovered from COVID-19. The sequenced sample was PBMCs or T cells enriched from blood (not recorded which). This chain connects TRBV5-4 to TRBJ1-6; tentatively, D is TRBD1 (5 bases). CDR3 sequence (DNA): TGTGCCAGCAGCTTGGAATGGGGCCCCCGGCCCGAGTATAATTCACCCCTCCACTTT. It translates to CASSLEWGPRPEYNSPLHF.